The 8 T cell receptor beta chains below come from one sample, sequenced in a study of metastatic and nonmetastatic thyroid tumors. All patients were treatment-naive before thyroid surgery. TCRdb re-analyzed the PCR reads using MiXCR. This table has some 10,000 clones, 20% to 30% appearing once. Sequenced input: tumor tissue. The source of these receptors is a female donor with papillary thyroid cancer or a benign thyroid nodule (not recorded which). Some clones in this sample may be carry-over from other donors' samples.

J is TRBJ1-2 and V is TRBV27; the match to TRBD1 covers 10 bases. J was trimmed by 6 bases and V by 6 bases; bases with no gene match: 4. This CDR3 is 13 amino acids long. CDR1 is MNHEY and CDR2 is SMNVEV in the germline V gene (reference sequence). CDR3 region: CASSRQGAHGYTF. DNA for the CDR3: TGTGCCAGCAGCAGACAGGGGGCGCATGGCTACACCTTC.

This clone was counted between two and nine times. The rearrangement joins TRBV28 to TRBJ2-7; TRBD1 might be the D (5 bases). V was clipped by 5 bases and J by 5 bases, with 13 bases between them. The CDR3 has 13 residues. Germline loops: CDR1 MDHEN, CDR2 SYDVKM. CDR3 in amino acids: CASSPSWGDEQYF. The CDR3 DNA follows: TGTGCCAGCAGTCCCTCGTGGGGCGACGAGCAGTACTTC.

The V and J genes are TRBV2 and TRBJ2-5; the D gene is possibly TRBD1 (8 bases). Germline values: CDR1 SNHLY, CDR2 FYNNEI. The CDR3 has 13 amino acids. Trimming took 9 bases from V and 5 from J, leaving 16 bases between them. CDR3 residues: CASSQGGYETQYF. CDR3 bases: TGTGCCAGTTCACAGGGGGGGTATGAGACCCAGTACTTC.

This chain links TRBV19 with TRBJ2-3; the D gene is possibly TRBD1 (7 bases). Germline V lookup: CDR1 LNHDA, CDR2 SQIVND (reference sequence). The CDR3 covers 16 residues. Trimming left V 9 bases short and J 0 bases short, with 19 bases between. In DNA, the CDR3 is TGTGCCAGCCACGGAGGGGGCCACCCTAGCACAGATACGCAGTATTTT. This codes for CASHGGGHPSTDTQYF. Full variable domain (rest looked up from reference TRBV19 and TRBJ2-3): DGGITQSPKYLFRKEGQNVTLSCEQNLNHDAMYWYRQDPGQGLRLIYYSQIVNDFQKGDIAEGYSVSREKKESFPLTVTSAQKNPTAFYLCASHGGGHPSTDTQYFGPGTRLTVL.

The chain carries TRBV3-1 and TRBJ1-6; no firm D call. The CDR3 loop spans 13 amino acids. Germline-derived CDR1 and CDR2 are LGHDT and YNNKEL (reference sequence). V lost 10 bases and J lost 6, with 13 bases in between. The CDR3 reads CATRLVGNSPLHF. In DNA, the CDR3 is TGTGCCACGAGGCTGGTTGGTAATTCACCCCTCCACTTT.

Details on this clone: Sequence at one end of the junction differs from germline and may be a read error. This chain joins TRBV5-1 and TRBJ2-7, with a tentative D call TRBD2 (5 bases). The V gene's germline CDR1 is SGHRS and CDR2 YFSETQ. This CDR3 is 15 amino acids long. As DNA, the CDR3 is TGCGCCAGCAGATTGGGTCTAGCTGCATCCTACGAGCAGTACTTC. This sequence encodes CASRLGLAASYEQYF.

This chain's CDR3 is CATSTQTGTNTEAFF. CDR3 nucleotide sequence: TGTGCCACCAGCACCCAGACAGGGACCAACACTGAAGCTTTCTTT. The chain uses TRBV15 and TRBJ1-1; 7 bases fit TRBD1. CDR1 is LNHNV, CDR2 YYDKDF, per germline (reference sequence). There are 15 residues in the CDR3. V was pared by 4 bases and J by 2 bases, with 7 bases of the junction left unmatched.

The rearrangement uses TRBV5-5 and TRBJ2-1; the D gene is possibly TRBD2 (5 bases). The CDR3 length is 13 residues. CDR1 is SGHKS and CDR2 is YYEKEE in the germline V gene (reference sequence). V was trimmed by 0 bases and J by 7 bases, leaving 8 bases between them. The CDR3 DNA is TGTGCCAGCAGCTTGGCCGGGGTGAATGAGCAGTTCTTC. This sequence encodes CASSLAGVNEQFF.